Below, one T cell receptor (beta chain) is given with its context. Its antigen is not yet known. This sample is drawn from a study of cytomegalovirus exposure and HLA in healthy donors listed by TCRdb under 2017. Regarding the research as a whole: An earlier analysis of several hundred of the donors reported roughly 300 Gb of sequence data and roughly 110 million unique TCR beta sequences from about 200 million T cells. HLA typing included class I and class II loci at four-digit resolution. On average, roughly 250,000 unique TCR beta nucleotide sequences were sequenced per donor among more than 350 genotyped donors of the cohort, with roughly a sixth of those sequences being non-productive. A separate validation cohort of roughly 130 different subjects was used in addition to the roughly 640-subject first cohort. Because of strong linkage in the cohort, five DR-DQ haplotypes were treated as single units for association and clustering. Alongside the repertoire data, information on donor age, sex, ethnicity and CMV serostatus was compiled. All discovery cohort repertoires had been generated on a single sequencing platform. To study patterns of TCR occurrence, a later analysis re-analyzed previously published TCR beta repertoires from 500 to 850 donors and added high-resolution HLA genotyping. Rather than using new phenotypic data, the later analysis identified candidate immune exposures from TCR beta sequences and from how often those sequences occurred across donors. Typing coverage varied by locus: roughly 629-640 donors for A, B, C, DRB1 and DQB1; roughly 560 for DQA1; 600 to 610 for DPA1; some 470 for DPB1. Among the roughly 400 genotyped donors, approximately 82% belonged to the genetic ancestry cluster associated with self-reported Caucasian donors. The study was designed to test whether signatures of past pathogen exposure could be identified by cataloging public T cell receptors. An earlier analysis of more than 450 of the donors used high-throughput TCR beta sequencing to judge whether each TCR beta V gene segment behaved as functional or pseudogenic. Around 320 gigabases of sequencing data and 80 million or so unique TCR sequences were included in an early release covering under 650 HLA-typed donors. To predict cytomegalovirus infection status, the study brought together high-throughput TCR immunosequencing, statistical association of individual TCRs with disease status, and machine learning. In a later genetic analysis, genome-wide SNP genotypes for about three fifths of the 666 donors were used, and that subset was treated as a discovery cohort. The study used immunosequencing to profile the T cell repertoires of 666 subjects and linked those repertoires to cytomegalovirus serostatus. Paper-wide results and their limitations: Presence/absence analyses assumed roughly uniform sequencing depth across donors, an assumption that may not hold. Across donors, most TCR sequences were observed very rarely, whereas some public TCRs were present in many individuals. A further reported finding was that TCR beta sequences accurately predicted the HLA-A and HLA-B alleles for most subjects in the first cohort. When HLA alleles, especially DR and DQ, strongly co-occurred, attributing TCR associations to individual alleles was difficult. In this cohort, only TCR beta chains were sequenced, and detectable features were limited by the absence of alpha or paired-chain data. In a later genetic analysis, fewer N-insertions in productive TCRs were reported among donors in an Asian-associated ancestry cluster than the approximately 710-donor mean. Compared with equally common non-associated chains, HLA-associated TCR beta chains in a later analysis were more clonally expanded and had lower generation probabilities. An earlier analysis of approximately 530 of the donors showed that most TCR beta V segments appeared in productive rearrangements either about 87% or about 30% of the time, which broadly matched IMGT annotations. A later analysis found that TCR association rates varied across HLA loci, with DRB1 alleles showing the most associated TCRs and HLA-C alleles the fewest. The classifier was reported to diagnose cytomegalovirus status with high specificity and sensitivity in both the original cohort and the validation cohort. The 87-base-pair reads could not distinguish some IMGT-functional V segments, including TRBV6-2 and TRBV6-3, so those segments were excluded. According to the authors, the approach could potentially be generalized to other disease states and immunological phenotypes. A cluster of highly shared sequence variants was judged likely to be a technical artifact of the sequencing pipeline. A later analysis found that most CMV-associated TCR beta chains appeared HLA-restricted, with HLA associations seemingly driven largely by CMV exposure. The earlier analysis of almost 600 of the donors excluded some 15 rarely observed V segments, including chromosome 9 orphons, because counts were too low. HLA typing was unavailable for some donors at each locus, so association tests used only the typed subset. In a later analysis, several top co-occurrence clusters were reported to appear linked to parvovirus B19, influenza, CMV and Epstein-Barr virus. A later analysis associated approximately 17,000 TCR beta sequences with specific HLA alleles at a false discovery rate of 0.05. An association between a missense DCLRE1C variant and V-gene and J-gene trimming of TCR beta chains was found in a later genetic analysis and replicated in an independent cohort. The study listed 150 to 200 TCR beta chains as associated with cytomegalovirus. In vitro tests confirmed that a few of the cytomegalovirus-associated TCR beta chains recognize cytomegalovirus antigens. For the cohort, immune exposure information was limited to CMV serostatus. Linkage disequilibrium might explain the correlated functional status among segregating V segments, but an unknown experimental factor could not be excluded.

To prepare the library, the immunoSEQ multiplex PCR assay was applied. For the multiplex PCR, a mixture combining 60 forward primers for TCR Vbeta segments and 13 reverse primers for TCR Jbeta segments was used. A multiplex PCR assay on genomic DNA amplified the CDR3 region of rearranged TCR beta genes. The Illumina HiSeq System was used to sequence the amplified TCR beta libraries as 87-base-pair reads. Per the original workflow: Across the 640 or so repertoires, a later analysis counted about 81 million unique TCR beta chains, some 11 million of which were shared by at least two donors. To remove PCR and sequencing errors, raw reads were error-corrected and collapsed into unique sequences using a nearest-neighbor algorithm that merged closely related sequences. To assign V, D and J gene segments, CDR3 sequences were aligned to IMGT reference sequences. For a sequence to be retained, at least a six-nucleotide match to both a V gene segment and a J gene segment was required. Rearrangements were called productive when the CDR3 lacked stop codons and stayed in frame with V and J; all others were non-productive. Following IMGT convention, CDR3 was defined as the stretch from the second conserved V-encoded cysteine to the conserved J-encoded phenylalanine. The earlier analysis of 450 to 750 of the donors excluded any sequence lacking an unambiguous match to a single V gene segment. An earlier analysis of just under 600 of the donors called V segments functional above 56.7% productive rearrangements and segregating when the between-donor standard deviation exceeded 5%. A statistical classification framework was built for diagnosing cytomegalovirus status from the catalog of TCR beta chain sequences. V and J gene assignment, in a later analysis, came from comparing TCR nucleotide sequences with IMGT/GENE-DB human TR gene sequences. In a later analysis, CDR3 sequences and most-parsimonious VDJ recombination scenarios were assigned using the TCRdist pipeline. In a later analysis, each TCR beta chain was defined by its CDR3 amino acid sequence together with its V-gene family, and reads lacking a unique V-gene family were excluded. In a later analysis, fewer than 600 highly shared, low-generation-probability nucleotide sequences were removed to address suspected cross-contamination and a sequencing artifact. In a later analysis, a clonal expansion index was calculated for each public chain from normalized within-repertoire ranks of inferred template counts. A later analysis computed generation probabilities with a VDJ recombination model fitted to out-of-frame rearrangements, and checked the results against IGoR. Hypergeometric tests were used in a later analysis to score TCR-TCR, TCR-HLA and TCR-CMV co-occurrence, with a repertoire-size bias correction applied to the TCR pairs. False discovery rates were estimated in a later analysis by permuting HLA or CMV assignments 20 times. In a later analysis, co-occurring TCRs were grouped using DBSCAN, with TCRdist sequence similarity added in when clustering inside HLA-allele-positive subsets. For co-occurrence clustering, repertoires with fewer than 30,000 or more than 120,000 public chains were excluded, along with several repertoires with anomalous nucleotide sharing. TCRdb provides this immuneACCESS table in a form limited to in-frame rearrangements. Some clones are lacking; in checked studies, under half of them reflect an unresolved V gene, and why the rest are absent is not known. V and J calls and clone size are given by that table; D and trimming were obtained from the DNA. This specimen's table enumerates 29,000 or so clones. Clones ranked in the top ten supply roughly 0.7% of the sample.

The cohort consisted of approximately 670 healthy bone marrow donors. Cohort members were all nominally healthy when sampled, although unrecorded immune exposures were likely present. The donor was CMV seronegative and belonged to the group of 352 seronegative cohort members. Each donor provided a peripheral blood sample, and peripheral blood mononuclear cells were used for TCR beta sequencing. Genomic DNA was extracted from the blood cell samples with the Qiagen DNeasy Blood Extraction Kit. The CDR3 sequence holds 15 residues, the cysteine and phenylalanine included. Of the read, only the CDR3 DNA is kept; its 45 bases are in frame from base 1. Looking up the germline V gene (reference sequence) yields CDR1 PRHDT and CDR2 FYEKMQ. V and J are trimmed by 4 bases and 3 bases, and the gene matches miss 5 bases of the junction.

The chain is made from TRBV13 and TRBJ2-5; 10 of the junction bases match TRBD2. The receptor comes from a man younger than 45 in good health and CMV-seronegative. Sequenced sample: PBMCs. The base sequence is TGTGCCAGCAGCTCTACTAGCGGGGCTAAAGAGACCCAGTACTTC. This is translated as CASSSTSGAKETQYF.